This T cell receptor (beta chain) emerged from a study of T cell changes during pregnancy in multiple sclerosis. The assay was immunoSEQ multiplex PCR, and TCRdb's table has in-frame clones only and misses some. Counted here are about 68,000 clones, roughly 94% occurring once; the ten biggest clones make up approximately 1.4%. Sample: peripheral blood, taken in the second trimester of pregnancy. The TCR comes from a female donor in good health, enrolled as a control in a pregnancy study.

CDR3 in amino acids: CASSRELETGANVLTF. CDR3 nucleotides: TGTGCCAGCAGCCGCGAGCTAGAGACTGGGGCCAACGTCCTGACTTTC. This chain joins TRBV4-2 and TRBJ2-6; D ambiguous. This CDR3 is 16 amino acids long. The germline CDR1 and CDR2 sequences are LGHNA and YNFKEQ. The V and J ends lost 4 bases and 2 bases respectively, with 12 bases between them.